This T cell receptor (beta chain) was recorded in a study of shared clonotypes between healthy human individuals. Using immunoSEQ multiplex PCR, the repertoire was profiled, and TCRdb retains in-frame clones only, with some absent. The top ten hold less than 0.13% of the sample, which has hundreds of thousands of clones, about 96% seen once. For this clone: What it binds is not known.

Positively selected for CCR7, the CD45RO-negative cells used as naive CD8 cells excluded terminally differentiated effector memory CD45RA+ cells. The donors were adults (healthy and HIV-negative) with no recent acute infections or vaccinations. General observations from the study: A reduction in generation probabilities was seen for non-shared clonotypes relative to those shared by all four donors. Tissues were not sampled, only blood, and their repertoires likely differ. In general, naive subsets displayed greater estimated richness than memory subsets did.

Trimming pared 2 bases from V and 6 bases from J, leaving 11 bases between. The CDR3 extends over 14 amino acids. Germline lookup yields CDR1 KGHSH and CDR2 LQKENI. This sequence originates from a woman aged 25 to 39 in good health. V is TRBV18 and J is TRBJ1-5, with D possibly TRBD1 on 6 matching bases. The source material was naive CD8+ T cells sorted from blood. The CDR3 region is CASSPMGAGQPQHF. CDR3 in DNA: TGTGCCAGCTCACCAATGGGGGCTGGTCAGCCCCAGCATTTT.